This T cell receptor (beta chain) was sequenced for a study of beta chain features in type 1 diabetes. Study results and limitations: Comparison showed that naive, central memory and Treg TCRB repertoires appeared more similar among patients than among healthy donors. For TCRB rearrangement, an influence of HLA type remained unresolved here. Significant though moderate, a shortening of TCRB CDR3s appeared in all four CD4+ subsets of Type 1 diabetes patients.

All of the isolated RNA was reverse transcribed, so expressed TCRB transcripts were sequenced. Assay used: immunoSEQ multiplex PCR; TCRdb lists only in-frame clones, some missing. The sample has about 450,000 clones, approximately 10% seen once; the top ten hold 0.045% to 0.05%. On this clone itself: The antigen remains unidentified.

The sequencing sample was made of naive CD4+ T cells from blood. This receptor was identified in a woman under 30 in good health.

The CDR3 bases are TGCAGCGTTGAGGGGCTCCAGGGGAGATCCTACGAGCAGTACTTC. It codes for CSVEGLQGRSYEQYF. The chain recombines TRBV29-1 with TRBJ2-7; TRBD1 is a possible D gene (6 bases). The germline V gene has CDR1 SQVTM and CDR2 ANQGSEA. This CDR3 contains 15 residues. V was cut by 3 bases and J by 1 base, with 16 bases left in between.